This T cell receptor beta chain came from a study of cytomegalovirus exposure and HLA in healthy donors. Concerning this clone itself: Its antigen is undetermined. The germline gene is not matched at one end of the junction; a read error may be the cause.

Study conclusions and caveats: Later analysis demonstrated an association between a missense DCLRE1C variant and TCR beta V- and J-gene trimming. The authors reported that TCR beta sequences could predict HLA-A and HLA-B alleles. These predictions were accurate for most subjects in the first cohort.

The CDR3 runs to 15 residues. Germline V gives CDR1 SGHTS, CDR2 YDEGEE. The PCR employed 60 Vbeta primers together with 13 Jbeta primers. Profiling relied on immunoSEQ multiplex PCR, and the TCRdb table lists in-frame clones only, not all of them. Of some 120,000 clones in the sample, 80% were seen once. Sequenced input: PBMCs. This receptor was obtained from a man aged 25 to 40 in good health and CMV-seronegative. V and J are TRBV5-8 and TRBJ2-3, with TRBD2 matching over 9 bases. The CDR3 DNA reads as TGTGCCAGCAGATTGGCTAGCGGGGGCACAGATACGCAGTATTTT. Translation gives CASRLASGGTDTQYF.